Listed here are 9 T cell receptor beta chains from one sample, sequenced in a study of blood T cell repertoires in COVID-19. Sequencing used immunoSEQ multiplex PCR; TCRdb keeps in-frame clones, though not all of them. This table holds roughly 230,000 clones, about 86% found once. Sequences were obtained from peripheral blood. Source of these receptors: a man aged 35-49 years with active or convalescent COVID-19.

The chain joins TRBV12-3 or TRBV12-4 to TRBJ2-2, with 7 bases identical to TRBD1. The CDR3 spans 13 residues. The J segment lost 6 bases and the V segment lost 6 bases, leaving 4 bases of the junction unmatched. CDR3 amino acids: CASSFGQAGELFF. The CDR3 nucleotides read TGTGCCAGCAGCTTCGGACAGGCCGGGGAGCTGTTTTTT.

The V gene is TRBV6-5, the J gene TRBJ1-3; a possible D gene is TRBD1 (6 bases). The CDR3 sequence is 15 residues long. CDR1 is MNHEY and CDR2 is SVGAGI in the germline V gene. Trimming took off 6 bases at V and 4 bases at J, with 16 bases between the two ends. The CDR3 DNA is TGTGCCAGCAGGAAAAGGGACATCGAAGGAAACACCATATATTTT. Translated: CASRKRDIEGNTIYF.

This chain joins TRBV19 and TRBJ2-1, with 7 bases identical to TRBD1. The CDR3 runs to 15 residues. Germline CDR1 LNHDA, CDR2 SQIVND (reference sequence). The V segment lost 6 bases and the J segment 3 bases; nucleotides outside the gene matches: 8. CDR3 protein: CASRSGTDSYNEQFF. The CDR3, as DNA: TGTGCCAGTAGGTCCGGGACAGATAGCTACAATGAGCAGTTCTTC.

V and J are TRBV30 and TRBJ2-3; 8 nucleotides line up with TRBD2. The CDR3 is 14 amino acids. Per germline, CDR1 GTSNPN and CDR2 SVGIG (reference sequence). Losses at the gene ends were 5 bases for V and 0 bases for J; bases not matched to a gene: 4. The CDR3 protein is CAWASGLSTDTQYF. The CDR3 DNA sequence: TGTGCCTGGGCTAGCGGGCTAAGCACAGATACGCAGTATTTT.

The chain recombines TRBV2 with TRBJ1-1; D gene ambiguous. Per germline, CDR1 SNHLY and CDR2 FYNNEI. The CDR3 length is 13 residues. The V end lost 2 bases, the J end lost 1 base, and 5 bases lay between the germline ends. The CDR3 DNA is TGTGCCAGCAGTGAACAAAAGAACACTGAAGCTTTCTTT. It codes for CASSEQKNTEAFF.

The CDR3 DNA is TGTGCCATCACCGACGGGACTCAGAGGGGCGAGCAGTACTTC. It yields the protein CAITDGTQRGEQYF. The rearrangement links TRBV10-3 to TRBJ2-7; the D gene is possibly TRBD2 (6 bases). The ends were cut back, 7 bases at V and 6 bases at J, with 19 bases in the middle. Germline V gene data show CDR1 as ENHRY and CDR2 as SYGVKD. The CDR3 spans 14 residues.

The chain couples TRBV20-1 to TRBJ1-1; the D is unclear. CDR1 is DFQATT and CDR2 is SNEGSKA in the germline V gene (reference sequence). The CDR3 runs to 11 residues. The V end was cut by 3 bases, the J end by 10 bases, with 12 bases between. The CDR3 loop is CSASGVEGAFF. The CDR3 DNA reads TGCAGTGCTAGTGGGGTTGAGGGAGCTTTCTTT.

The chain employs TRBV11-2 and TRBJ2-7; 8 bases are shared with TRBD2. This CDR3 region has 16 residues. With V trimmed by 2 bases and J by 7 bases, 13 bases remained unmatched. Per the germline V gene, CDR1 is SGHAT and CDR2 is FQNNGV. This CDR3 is CASSLIIGRASGEQYF. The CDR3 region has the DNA TGTGCCAGCAGCTTAATTATCGGGAGGGCATCGGGAGAGCAGTACTTC.

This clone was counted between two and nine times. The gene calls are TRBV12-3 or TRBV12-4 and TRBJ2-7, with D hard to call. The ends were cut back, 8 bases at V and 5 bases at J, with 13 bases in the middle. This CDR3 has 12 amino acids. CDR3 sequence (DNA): TGTGCCAGCTCACTCTCCGTCCACGAGCAGTACTTC. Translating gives CASSLSVHEQYF.